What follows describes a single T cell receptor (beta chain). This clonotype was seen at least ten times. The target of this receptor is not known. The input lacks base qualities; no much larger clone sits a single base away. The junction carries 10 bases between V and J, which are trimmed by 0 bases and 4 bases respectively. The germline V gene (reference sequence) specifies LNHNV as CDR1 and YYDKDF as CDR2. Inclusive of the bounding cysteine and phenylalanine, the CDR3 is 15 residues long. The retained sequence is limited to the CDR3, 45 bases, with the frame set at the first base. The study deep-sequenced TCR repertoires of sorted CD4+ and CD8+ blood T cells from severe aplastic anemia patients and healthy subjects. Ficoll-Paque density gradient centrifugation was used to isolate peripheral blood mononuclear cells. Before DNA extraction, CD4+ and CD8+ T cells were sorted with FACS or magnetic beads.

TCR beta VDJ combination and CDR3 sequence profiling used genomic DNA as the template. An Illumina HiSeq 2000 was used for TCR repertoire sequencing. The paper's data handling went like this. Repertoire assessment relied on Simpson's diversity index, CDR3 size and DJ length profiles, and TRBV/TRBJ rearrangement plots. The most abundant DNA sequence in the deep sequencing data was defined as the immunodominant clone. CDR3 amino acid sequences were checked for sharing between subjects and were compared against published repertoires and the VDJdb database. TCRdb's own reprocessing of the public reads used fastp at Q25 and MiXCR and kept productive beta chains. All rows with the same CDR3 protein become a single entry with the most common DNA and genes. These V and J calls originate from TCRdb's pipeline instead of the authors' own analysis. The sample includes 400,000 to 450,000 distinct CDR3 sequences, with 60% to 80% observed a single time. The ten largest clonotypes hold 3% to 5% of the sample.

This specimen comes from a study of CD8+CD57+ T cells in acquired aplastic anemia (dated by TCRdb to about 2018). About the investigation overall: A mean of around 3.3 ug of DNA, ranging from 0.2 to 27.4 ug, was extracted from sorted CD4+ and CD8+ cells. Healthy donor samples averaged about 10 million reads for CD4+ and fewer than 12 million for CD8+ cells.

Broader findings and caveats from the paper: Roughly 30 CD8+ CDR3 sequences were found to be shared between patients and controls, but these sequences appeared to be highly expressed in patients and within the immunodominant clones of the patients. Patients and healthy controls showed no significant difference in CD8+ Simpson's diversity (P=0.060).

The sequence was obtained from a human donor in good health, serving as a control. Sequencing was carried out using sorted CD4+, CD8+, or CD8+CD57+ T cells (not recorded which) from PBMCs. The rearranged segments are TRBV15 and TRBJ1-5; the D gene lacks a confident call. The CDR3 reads CATSRDRTENQPQHF. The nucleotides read TGTGCCACCAGCAGAGATCGGACGGAGAATCAGCCCCAGCATTTT.